The present TCR beta chain was sequenced within a study of T-cell memory formation after mild COVID-19. Study in general: Clusters were largely donor specific.

Ten or more counts support this clonotype. Using its own MiXCR run on the 5' RACE reads, TCRdb lists one record per CDR3 protein. The table includes just over 50,000 distinct CDR3 sequences, approximately 9% detected once. This CDR3 region has 14 residues. CDR1 SGHKS and CDR2 YYEKEE come from the germline V gene (reference sequence). V was cut by 2 bases and J by 5 bases, with 13 bases left in between. Source material: PBMCs or a T cell subset sorted from them (not recorded which). The chain is built from TRBV5-5 and TRBJ2-5; D is uncertain. The receptor was isolated from an adult woman who had mild COVID-19 (a few samples of this study predate the infection). Cell type and time point are not known. The CDR3 sequence: CASSFLQKEETQYF. Written as DNA, the CDR3 is TGTGCCAGCAGCTTTCTGCAGAAGGAGGAGACCCAGTACTTC. The full variable domain, in which reference TRBV5-5 and TRBJ2-5 provide the parts outside the CDR3, is DAGVTQSPTHLIKTRGQQVTLRCSPISGHKSVSWYQQVLGQGPQFIFQYYEKEERGRGNFPDRFSARQFPNYSSELNVNALLLGDSALYLCASSFLQKEETQYFGPGTRLLVL.